A selection of T cell receptor beta chains follows, all from one sample in a study of regulatory T cells in long-lasting Graves disease. One entry per CDR3 protein, called by TCRdb with MiXCR from the multiplex PCR reads. The repertoire holds about 530,000 distinct CDR3 sequences, with 15% to 20% as singletons. These data are also associated with another study on T cells in Graves' hyperthyroidism and ophthalmopathy.

This specimen was peripheral blood mononuclear cells (PBMCs), taken at new diagnosis, from a patient treated with antithyroid drugs. These receptors all stem from a woman aged 35-65 years with Graves disease. Each CDR3 is given with its conserved first and last residue.

V: TRBV6-1; CDR3: CASSRVSGDSYEQHF
V: TRBV20-1; CDR3: CSASKLAGALLYNEQFF
V: TRBV4-1; CDR3: CASSQEGIRGGNTEAFF
V: TRBV6-1; CDR3: CASSRRQGSNGYTF
V: TRBV7-2; CDR3: CASSLGYRDEQFF
V: TRBV7-6; CDR3: CGSNWLWGINYEQYF
V: TRBV24-1; CDR3: CATSDSSGGKHNEQFF
V: TRBV11-2; CDR3: CASSPGPGRDTQYF
V: TRBV4-1; CDR3: CASSRYLSSGEETQYF
V: TRBV30; CDR3: CAWSAMRDTEAFF
V: TRBV5-6; CDR3: CASSWGGSGEQFF
V: TRBV2; CDR3: CASSEQGFGSNEQFF
V: TRBV7-9; CDR3: CASSFPGVMGNDGELFF
V: TRBV18; CDR3: CASSPRESGDTDTQYF
V: TRBV3-1; CDR3: CASSQSWDRGQGGNQPQHF
V: TRBV12-3/TRBV12-4; CDR3: CASRTGTGDNSPLHF
V: TRBV14; CDR3: CASSRQGEYEQYF
V: TRBV18; CDR3: CASSPGDAKNIQYF
V: TRBV18; CDR3: CASSPWTGGWETQYF
V: TRBV30; CDR3: CAWNRVTGELFF
V: TRBV19; CDR3: CASSMKGGQFNQPQHF
V: TRBV5-1; CDR3: CASSKGQGAHF
V: TRBV11-2; CDR3: CASSLVRGSGYTF
V: TRBV2; CDR3: CASSEAGPLIETQYF
V: TRBV5-1; CDR3: CASSSTSGGDTDTQYF
V: TRBV5-1; CDR3: CASSLDRDGEQFF
V: TRBV20-1; CDR3: CSASASGGRDTQYF
V: TRBV3-1; CDR3: CASSQSLGGNTIYF
V: TRBV12-3/TRBV12-4; CDR3: CASSGSSTDTQYF